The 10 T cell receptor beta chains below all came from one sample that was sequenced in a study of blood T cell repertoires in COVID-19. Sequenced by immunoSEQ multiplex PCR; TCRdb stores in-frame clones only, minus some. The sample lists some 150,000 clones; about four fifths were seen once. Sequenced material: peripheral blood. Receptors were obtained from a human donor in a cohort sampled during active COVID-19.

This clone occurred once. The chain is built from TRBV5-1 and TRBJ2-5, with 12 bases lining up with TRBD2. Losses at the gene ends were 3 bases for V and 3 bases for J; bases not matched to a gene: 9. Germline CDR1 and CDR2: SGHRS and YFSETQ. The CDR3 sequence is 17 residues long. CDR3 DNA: TGCGCCAGCAGCTCGGTCCTAGCGGGAGGGCCGGAAGAGACCCAGTACTTC. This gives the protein CASSSVLAGGPEETQYF.

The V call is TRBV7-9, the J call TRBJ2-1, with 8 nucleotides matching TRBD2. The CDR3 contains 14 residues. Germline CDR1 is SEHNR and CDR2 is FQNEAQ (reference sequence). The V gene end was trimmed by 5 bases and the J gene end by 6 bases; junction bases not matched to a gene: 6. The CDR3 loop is CASSLSGSSNEQFF. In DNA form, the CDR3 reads TGTGCCAGCAGCCTCAGCGGGAGCAGCAATGAGCAGTTCTTC. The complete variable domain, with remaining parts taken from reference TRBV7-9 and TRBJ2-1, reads DTGVSQNPRHKITKRGQNVTFRCDPISEHNRLYWYRQTLGQGPEFLTYFQNEAQLEKSRLLSDRFSAERPKGSFSTLEIQRTEQGDSAMYLCASSLSGSSNEQFFGPGTRLTVL.

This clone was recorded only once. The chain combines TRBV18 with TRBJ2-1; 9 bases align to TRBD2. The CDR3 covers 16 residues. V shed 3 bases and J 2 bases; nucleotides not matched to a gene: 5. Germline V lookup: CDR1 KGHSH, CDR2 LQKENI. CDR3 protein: CASSPLAGVAYNEQFF. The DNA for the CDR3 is TGTGCCAGCTCACCTTTAGCGGGAGTGGCCTACAATGAGCAGTTCTTC.

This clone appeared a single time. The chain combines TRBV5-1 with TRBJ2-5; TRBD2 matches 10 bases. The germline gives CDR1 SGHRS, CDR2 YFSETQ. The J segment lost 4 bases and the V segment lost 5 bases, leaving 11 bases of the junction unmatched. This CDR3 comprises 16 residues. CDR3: CASRGLAALSGETQYF. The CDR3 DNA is TGCGCCAGCAGAGGACTAGCGGCCCTCTCGGGAGAGACCCAGTACTTC.

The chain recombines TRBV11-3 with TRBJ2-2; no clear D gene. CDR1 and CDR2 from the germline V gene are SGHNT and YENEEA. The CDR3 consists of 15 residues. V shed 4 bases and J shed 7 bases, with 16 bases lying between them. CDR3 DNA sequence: TGTGCCAGCAGCTCGTCCCCCGTTTCGGGCGGGGAGCTGTTTTTT. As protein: CASSSSPVSGGELFF.

The CDR3 is CAISESRLEQFF. CDR3 nucleotides: TGTGCCATCAGTGAGTCGAGACTAGAGCAGTTCTTC. This chain links TRBV10-3 with TRBJ2-1, with D maybe TRBD2 (5 bases). The V end lost 0 bases, the J end lost 10 bases, and 7 bases lay between the germline ends. CDR3 length: 12 amino acids. Germline V CDR1 and CDR2: ENHRY, SYGVKD.

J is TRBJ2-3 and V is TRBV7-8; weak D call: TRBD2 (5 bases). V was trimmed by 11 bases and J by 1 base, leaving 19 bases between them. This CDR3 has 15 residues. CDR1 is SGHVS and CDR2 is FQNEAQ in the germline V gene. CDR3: CASLPGLLRTDTQYF. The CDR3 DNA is TGTGCCTCCCTCCCGGGATTACTTCGCACAGATACGCAGTATTTT.

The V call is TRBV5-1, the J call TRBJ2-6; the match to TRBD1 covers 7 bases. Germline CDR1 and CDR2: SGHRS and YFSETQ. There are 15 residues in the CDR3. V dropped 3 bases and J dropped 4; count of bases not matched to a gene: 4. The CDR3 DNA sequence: TGCGCCAGCAGCTCAGGACAGGCCGGGGCCAACGTCCTGACTTTC. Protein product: CASSSGQAGANVLTF.

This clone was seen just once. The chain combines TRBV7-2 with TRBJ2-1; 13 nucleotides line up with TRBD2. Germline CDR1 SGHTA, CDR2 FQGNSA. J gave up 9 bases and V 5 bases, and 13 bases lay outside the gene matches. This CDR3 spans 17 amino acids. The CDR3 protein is CASSASWTSGSGSEQFF. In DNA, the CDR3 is TGTGCCAGCAGCGCCTCCTGGACTAGCGGGAGTGGAAGTGAGCAGTTCTTC.

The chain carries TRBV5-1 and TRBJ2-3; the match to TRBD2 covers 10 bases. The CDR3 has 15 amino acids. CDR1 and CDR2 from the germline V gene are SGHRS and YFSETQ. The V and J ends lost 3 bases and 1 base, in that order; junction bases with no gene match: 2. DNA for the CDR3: TGCGCCAGCAGCTCGCTAGCGGGGGGCACAGATACGCAGTATTTT. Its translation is CASSSLAGGTDTQYF.